Listed here are 26 T cell receptor beta chains from one sample, sequenced in a study of identical twins. Each CDR3 protein is one row after TCRdb ran MiXCR on the 5' RACE reads. The top ten clones hold around 0.48% of a sample with 500,000 to 550,000 distinct CDR3 sequences, about a fifth of them seen once. The same sample was also used in a study of yellow fever vaccine responses in identical twins.

Sequenced sample: CD4+ T cells sorted from blood. These receptors were collected from a woman aged 18-35 years in good health.

This clonotype has only a few counts. The genes are TRBV5-1 and TRBJ2-3; 15 bases align to TRBD2. Unmatched junction bases numbered 14, after V lost 7 bases and J lost 5 bases. The CDR3 has 18 amino acids. Germline V lookup: CDR1 SGHRS, CDR2 YFSETQ. CDR3 region: CASSTRGLAGGIKDTQYF. The CDR3 DNA follows: TGCGCCAGCTCAACCCGGGGACTAGCGGGAGGAATCAAAGATACGCAGTATTTT.

The V and J genes are TRBV29-1 and TRBJ2-1; 13 bases line up with TRBD2. There are 14 residues in the CDR3. Germline CDR1 SQVTM, CDR2 ANQGSEA. J gave up 7 bases and V 8 bases, and 8 bases lay outside the gene matches. Written as DNA, the CDR3 is TGCAGCACTTGGACTAGCGGGAGTGGTAATGAGCAGTTCTTC. This sequence encodes CSTWTSGSGNEQFF.

This clonotype was counted between two and nine times. The chain recombines TRBV5-5 with TRBJ2-2; TRBD1 aligns across 8 bases. The CDR3 totals 13 residues. V gave up 4 bases and J gave up 15 bases; unmatched junction bases: 11. Germline-derived CDR1 and CDR2 are SGHKS and YYEKEE (reference sequence). For the CDR3, the DNA is TGTGCCAGCAGCGCCGACAGGGGAACGCTGGTGTTTTTT. Translating gives CASSADRGTLVFF.

The J gene is TRBJ2-1, the V gene TRBV9; 13 bases agree with TRBD2. V lost 4 bases to trimming and J lost 8 bases; unmatched junction nucleotides: 9. Germline V gives CDR1 SGDLS, CDR2 YYNGEE. The CDR3 is 16 amino acids. DNA for the CDR3: TGTGCCAGCAGCAAGCGGACTAGCGGGAGTACGGATGAGCAGTTCTTC. This codes for CASSKRTSGSTDEQFF.

This clonotype appeared a few times. This rearrangement joins TRBV4-1 to TRBJ2-1; D not resolved. The germline V gene has CDR1 MGHRA and CDR2 YSYEKL. The CDR3 runs 16 residues. V was clipped by 0 bases and J by 1 base, with 10 bases between them. CDR3 DNA: TGCGCCAGCAGCCAAGATAGCCTACTTTCCTACAATGAGCAGTTCTTC. This sequence encodes CASSQDSLLSYNEQFF.

The chain is built from TRBV7-9 and TRBJ2-1, with D uncertain. Germline V gene data show CDR1 as SEHNR and CDR2 as FQNEAQ (reference sequence). This CDR3 spans 15 amino acids. V was clipped by 4 bases and J by 0 bases, with 10 bases between them. CDR3 in DNA: TGTGCCAGCAGCTCTGGCGCCTACTCCTACAATGAGCAGTTCTTC. This codes for CASSSGAYSYNEQFF. Filled out from reference TRBV7-9 and TRBJ2-1, the complete variable domain reads DTGVSQNPRHKITKRGQNVTFRCDPISEHNRLYWYRQTLGQGPEFLTYFQNEAQLEKSRLLSDRFSAERPKGSFSTLEIQRTEQGDSAMYLCASSSGAYSYNEQFFGPGTRLTVL.

This clonotype was observed a single time. The chain has TRBV24-1 and TRBJ2-1; 10 bases line up with TRBD1. CDR3 length: 17 residues. Germline CDR1 reads KGHDR; CDR2 reads SFDVKD. V was clipped by 7 bases and J by 7 bases; unmatched bases: 15. CDR3 DNA sequence: TGTGCCACCAGCAACCAAGACAGGGGGCCTCTGGATAATGAGCAGTTCTTC. This gives the protein CATSNQDRGPLDNEQFF.

This clonotype came up a few times. This chain joins TRBV5-1 and TRBJ1-1; the match to TRBD1 covers 8 bases. This CDR3 contains 15 residues. The ends lost 5 bases at V and 3 bases at J; junction bases unmatched: 9. The V gene's germline CDR1 is SGHRS and CDR2 YFSETQ. The CDR3 DNA follows: TGCGCCAGCAGAGGAGGCAGGGGGCAGGACACTGAAGCTTTCTTT. This codes for CASRGGRGQDTEAFF.

This chain connects TRBV5-1 to TRBJ2-3, with TRBD2 matching over 9 bases. V gave up 0 bases and J gave up 5 bases; unmatched junction bases: 10. Looked up from germline, CDR1 is SGHRS and CDR2 is YFSETQ. The CDR3 sequence is 17 residues long. In nucleotides, the CDR3 is TGCGCCAGCAGCTTGGCTGCTAGCGGGGCCGTGAGAGATACGCAGTATTTT. Its protein product is CASSLAASGAVRDTQYF.

The chain is built from TRBV5-8 and TRBJ2-5, with D unresolved. Per germline, CDR1 SGHTS and CDR2 YDEGEE. The CDR3 runs to 13 residues. The germline V and J ends were trimmed by 4 bases and 7 bases, with 14 bases remaining between them. CDR3 bases: TGTGCCAGCAGCATTAACCGACTGGGGACCCAGTACTTC. Translation gives CASSINRLGTQYF.

A few counts support this clonotype. The chain couples TRBV20-1 to TRBJ2-5, with TRBD2 identical over 7 bases. V lost 5 bases to trimming and J lost 5 bases; unmatched junction nucleotides: 11. The length of the CDR3 is 14 residues. In germline, CDR1 is DFQATT, CDR2 SNEGSKA (reference sequence). CDR3 sequence: CSAGLGLVDETQYF. CDR3 coding DNA: TGCAGTGCTGGACTTGGACTAGTGGATGAGACCCAGTACTTC.

The J gene is TRBJ2-7, the V gene TRBV29-1, with a tentative D call TRBD1 (6 bases). V was pared by 4 bases and J by 4 bases, with 17 bases between. Germline CDR1 SQVTM, CDR2 ANQGSEA. The CDR3 runs to 14 residues. The CDR3 reads CSVGGTPISYEQYF. CDR3 DNA sequence: TGCAGCGTTGGAGGGACACCGATATCTTACGAGCAGTACTTC.

This clonotype was recorded a few times. V gene TRBV27 combines with J gene TRBJ2-5; tentatively, D is TRBD2 (5 bases). Per the germline V gene, CDR1 is MNHEY and CDR2 is SMNVEV (reference sequence). The CDR3 totals 16 residues. Trimming removed 3 bases from V and 6 bases from J, with 20 bases in between. CDR3 region: CASSFIGLGVEKTQYF. The CDR3, as DNA: TGTGCCAGCAGTTTTATTGGGCTGGGAGTGGAGAAGACCCAGTACTTC.

The J gene is TRBJ2-3, the V gene TRBV7-8; maybe TRBD2 (6 bases). V gave up 5 bases and J gave up 0 bases, with 15 bases separating them. Germline assignment: CDR1 SGHVS and CDR2 FQNEAQ. This CDR3 has 16 amino acids. CDR3 coding DNA: TGTGCCAGCAGCCCGGCGGGACGGGGGAGCACAGATACGCAGTATTTT. This sequence encodes CASSPAGRGSTDTQYF.

This clonotype showed up just a few times. V is TRBV12-3 or TRBV12-4 and J is TRBJ2-1; TRBD2 might be the D (6 bases). The CDR3 is 16 residues long. V was trimmed by 7 bases and J by 9 bases, leaving 25 bases between them. The chain's CDR3 is CASNKALARRVSEQFF. The CDR3, as DNA: TGTGCCAGCAACAAGGCCCTAGCGAGACGAGTGAGTGAGCAGTTCTTC.

This clonotype has at least ten counts. The V and J genes are TRBV20-1 and TRBJ2-7; 9 bases agree with TRBD1. Trimming at V came to 6 bases and at J to 6 bases, leaving 21 bases not matched to a gene. The CDR3 sequence is 17 residues long. Germline CDR1 reads DFQATT; CDR2 reads SNEGSKA (reference sequence). CDR3 DNA sequence: TGCAGTGCCCGTGGACAGGGGATATCCGTCTCTCCTACCGAGCAGTACGTC. It codes for CSARGQGISVSPTEQYV.

The table lists this clonotype with a few counts. The chain combines TRBV24-1 with TRBJ1-5; no clear D gene. The CDR3 loop spans 14 amino acids. The V end lost 5 bases, the J end lost 0 bases, and 7 bases lay between the germline ends. CDR1 is KGHDR, CDR2 SFDVKD, per germline. The CDR3 region is CATSAGYSNQPQHF. DNA of the CDR3: TGTGCCACCAGTGCGGGGTATAGCAATCAGCCCCAGCATTTT.

V and J are TRBV4-1 and TRBJ2-1, with 11 bases lining up with TRBD2. Germline V gene lookup returns CDR1 MGHRA and CDR2 YSYEKL. With V trimmed by 3 bases and J by 7 bases, 17 bases remained unmatched. This CDR3 contains 19 residues. CDR3 bases: TGCGCCAGCAGCCAGAGCATTGTGCTAGCGGGAGGCCCCTGGAATGAGCAGTTCTTC. Protein product: CASSQSIVLAGGPWNEQFF.

The chain couples TRBV9 to TRBJ2-5; 8 positions match TRBD2. V lost 1 base to trimming and J lost 2 bases; unmatched junction nucleotides: 7. This CDR3 region has 16 residues. Germline V gene lookup returns CDR1 SGDLS and CDR2 YYNGEE. The CDR3 reads CASSVLGPGGQETQYF. CDR3 coding DNA: TGTGCCAGCAGCGTATTGGGGCCGGGGGGGCAAGAGACCCAGTACTTC.

The chain is built from TRBV11-2 and TRBJ1-1; possibly TRBD1 for D (6 bases). V gave up 4 bases and J gave up 1 base, with 13 bases separating them. Germline-derived CDR1 and CDR2 are SGHAT and FQNNGV. CDR3 length equals 15 residues. CDR3 bases: TGTGCCAGCAGCTCCTACAGGGTACCGAACACTGAAGCTTTCTTT. This sequence encodes CASSSYRVPNTEAFF.

The CDR3 region is CSARVSSPAEQFF. DNA for the CDR3: TGCAGTGCTAGAGTAAGCTCCCCAGCTGAGCAGTTCTTC. V and J are TRBV20-1 and TRBJ2-1; no clear D gene. The CDR3 has 13 residues. V lost 1 base and J 9 bases, leaving 13 bases between the germline ends. CDR1 is DFQATT and CDR2 is SNEGSKA in the germline V gene (reference sequence).

This clonotype was observed a few times. The chain combines TRBV20-1 with TRBJ1-3, with a possible D match to TRBD1 (6 bases). Trimming cost V 7 bases and J 2 bases, with 27 bases left between them. Germline V gene sequence: CDR1 DFQATT, CDR2 SNEGSKA (reference sequence). The CDR3 covers 18 residues. The CDR3 is CSVKSPGHGQIAGNTIYF. In nucleotides, the CDR3 is TGCAGTGTCAAGTCACCCGGACACGGACAGATAGCTGGAAACACCATATATTTT.

The chain combines TRBV28 with TRBJ1-1; D call uncertain. Germline V gene data show CDR1 as MDHEN and CDR2 as SYDVKM. Trimming stripped 2 bases from V and 3 bases from J, with 7 bases between. This CDR3 is 13 amino acids long. The CDR3 nucleotides are TGTGCCAGCAGTTTAAGAGTGGACACTGAAGCTTTCTTT. As protein: CASSLRVDTEAFF.

This clonotype was picked up a small number of times. This rearrangement joins TRBV2 to TRBJ1-1; D ambiguous. The germline V gene encodes CDR1 SNHLY and CDR2 FYNNEI. Trimming removed 6 bases at V and 0 bases at J, with 11 bases between. The CDR3 length is 14 residues. CDR3 amino acids: CASSPALMNTEAFF. The CDR3 nucleotides are TGTGCCAGCAGCCCCGCCCTAATGAACACTGAAGCTTTCTTT.

The V and J genes are TRBV9 and TRBJ2-7; D possibly corresponds to TRBD2 (8 bases). The CDR3 runs to 15 residues. CDR1 is SGDLS and CDR2 is YYNGEE in the germline V gene. V was cut by 4 bases and J by 4 bases, with 18 bases left in between. The CDR3, as DNA: TGTGCCAGCAGCCCCCGGGAGGGGGCTCTATACGAGCAGTACTTC. This translates into CASSPREGALYEQYF.

This clonotype was counted between two and nine times. V usage is TRBV24-1 and J usage is TRBJ1-5; TRBD1 aligns across 8 bases. The V gene end was trimmed by 7 bases and the J gene end by 2 bases; junction bases not matched to a gene: 0. Germline CDR1 KGHDR, CDR2 SFDVKD. The CDR3 runs 13 residues. CDR3 DNA sequence: TGTGCCACCAGGGGACAGGGCAATCAGCCCCAGCATTTT. Protein product: CATRGQGNQPQHF.